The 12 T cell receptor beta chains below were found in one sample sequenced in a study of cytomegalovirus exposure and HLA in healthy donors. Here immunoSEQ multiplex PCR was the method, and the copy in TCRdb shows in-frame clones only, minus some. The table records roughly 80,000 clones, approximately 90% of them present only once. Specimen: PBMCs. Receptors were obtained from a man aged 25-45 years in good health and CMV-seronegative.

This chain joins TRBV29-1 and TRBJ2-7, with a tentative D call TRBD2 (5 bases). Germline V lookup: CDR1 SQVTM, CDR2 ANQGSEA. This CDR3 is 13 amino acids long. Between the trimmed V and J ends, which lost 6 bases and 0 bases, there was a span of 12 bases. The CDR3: CSVRASSSYEQYF. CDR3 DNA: TGCAGCGTCCGAGCTAGCAGCTCCTACGAGCAGTACTTC.

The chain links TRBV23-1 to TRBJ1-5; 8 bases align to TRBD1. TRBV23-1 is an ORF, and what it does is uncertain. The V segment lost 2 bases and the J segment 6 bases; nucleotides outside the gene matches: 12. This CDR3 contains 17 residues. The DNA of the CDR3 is TGCGCCAGCAGTCAAGTATCCGACAGGGGCTTTGGTCAGCCCCAGCATTTT. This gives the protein CASSQVSDRGFGQPQHF.

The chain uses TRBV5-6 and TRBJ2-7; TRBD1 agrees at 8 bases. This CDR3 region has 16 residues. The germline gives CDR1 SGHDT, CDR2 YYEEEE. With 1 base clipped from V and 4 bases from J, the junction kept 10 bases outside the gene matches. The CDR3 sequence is CASSLPTGTGRYEQYF. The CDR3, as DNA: TGTGCCAGCAGCTTGCCTACCGGGACAGGACGATACGAGCAGTACTTC. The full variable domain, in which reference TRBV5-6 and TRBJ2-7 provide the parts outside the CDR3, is DAGVTQSPTHLIKTRGQQVTLRCSPKSGHDTVSWYQQALGQGPQFIFQYYEEEERQRGNFPDRFSGHQFPNYSSELNVNALLLGDSALYLCASSLPTGTGRYEQYFGPGTRLTVT.

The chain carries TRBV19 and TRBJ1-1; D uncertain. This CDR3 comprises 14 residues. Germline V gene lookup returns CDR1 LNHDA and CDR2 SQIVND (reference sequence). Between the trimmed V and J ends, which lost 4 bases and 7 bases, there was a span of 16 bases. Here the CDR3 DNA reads TGTGCCAGTAGTAGACCGGGGAAGGCGATTGAAGCTTTCTTT. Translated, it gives CASSRPGKAIEAFF. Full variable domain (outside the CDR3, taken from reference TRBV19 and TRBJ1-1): DGGITQSPKYLFRKEGQNVTLSCEQNLNHDAMYWYRQDPGQGLRLIYYSQIVNDFQKGDIAEGYSVSREKKESFPLTVTSAQKNPTAFYLCASSRPGKAIEAFFGQGTRLTVV.

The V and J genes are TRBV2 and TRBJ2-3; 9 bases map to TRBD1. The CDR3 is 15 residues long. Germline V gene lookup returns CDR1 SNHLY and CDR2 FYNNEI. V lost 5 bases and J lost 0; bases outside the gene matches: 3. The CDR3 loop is CASSLQGASTDTQYF. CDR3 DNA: TGTGCCAGCAGTTTACAGGGGGCTAGCACAGATACGCAGTATTTT.

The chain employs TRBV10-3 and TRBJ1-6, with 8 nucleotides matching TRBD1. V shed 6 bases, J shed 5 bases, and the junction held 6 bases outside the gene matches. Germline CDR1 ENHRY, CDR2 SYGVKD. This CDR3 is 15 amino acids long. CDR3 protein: CAISADRGNNSPLHF. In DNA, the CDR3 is TGTGCCATCAGCGCCGACAGGGGTAATAATTCACCCCTCCACTTT.

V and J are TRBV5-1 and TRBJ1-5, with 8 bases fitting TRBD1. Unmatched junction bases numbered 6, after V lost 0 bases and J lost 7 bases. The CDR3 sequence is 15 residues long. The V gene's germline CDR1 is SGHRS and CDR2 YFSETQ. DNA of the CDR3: TGCGCCAGCAGCTTGGTTTATGGACAGGGCCAGCCCCAGCATTTT. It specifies CASSLVYGQGQPQHF.

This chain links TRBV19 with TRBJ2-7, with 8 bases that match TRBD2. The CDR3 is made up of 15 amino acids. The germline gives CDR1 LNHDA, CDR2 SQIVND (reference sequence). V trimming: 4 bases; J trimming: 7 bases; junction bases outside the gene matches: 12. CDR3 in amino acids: CASSSSGAAMSEQYF. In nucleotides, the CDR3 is TGTGCCAGTAGTAGTAGCGGGGCCGCTATGAGTGAGCAGTACTTC.

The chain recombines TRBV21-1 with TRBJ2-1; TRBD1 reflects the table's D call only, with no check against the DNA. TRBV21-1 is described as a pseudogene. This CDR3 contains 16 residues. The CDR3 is CASSRVRDRVGNEQFF. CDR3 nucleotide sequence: TGTGCCAGCAGCAGGGTCCGGGACAGGGTTGGCAATGAGCAGTTCTTC.

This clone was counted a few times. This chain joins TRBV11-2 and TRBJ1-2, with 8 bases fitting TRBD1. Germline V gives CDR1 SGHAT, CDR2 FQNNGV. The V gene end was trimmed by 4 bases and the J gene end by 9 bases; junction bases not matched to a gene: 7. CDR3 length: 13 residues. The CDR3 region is CASSSGQGDRYTF. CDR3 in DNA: TGTGCCAGCAGCTCCGGACAGGGAGACCGCTACACCTTC.

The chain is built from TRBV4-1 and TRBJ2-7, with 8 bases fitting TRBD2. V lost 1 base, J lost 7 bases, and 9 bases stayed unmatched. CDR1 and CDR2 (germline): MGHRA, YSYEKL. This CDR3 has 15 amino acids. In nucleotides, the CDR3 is TGCGCCAGCAGCCAAGTTATTCGTGGCGGGGGGGAGCAGTACTTC. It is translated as CASSQVIRGGGEQYF.

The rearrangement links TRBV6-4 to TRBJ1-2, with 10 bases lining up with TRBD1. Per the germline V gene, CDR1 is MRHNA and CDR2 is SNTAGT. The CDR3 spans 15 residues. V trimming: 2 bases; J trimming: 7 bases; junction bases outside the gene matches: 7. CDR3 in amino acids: CASSDQGQGTRGYTF. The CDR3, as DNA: TGTGCCAGCAGTGACCAGGGACAGGGGACGCGTGGCTACACCTTC.